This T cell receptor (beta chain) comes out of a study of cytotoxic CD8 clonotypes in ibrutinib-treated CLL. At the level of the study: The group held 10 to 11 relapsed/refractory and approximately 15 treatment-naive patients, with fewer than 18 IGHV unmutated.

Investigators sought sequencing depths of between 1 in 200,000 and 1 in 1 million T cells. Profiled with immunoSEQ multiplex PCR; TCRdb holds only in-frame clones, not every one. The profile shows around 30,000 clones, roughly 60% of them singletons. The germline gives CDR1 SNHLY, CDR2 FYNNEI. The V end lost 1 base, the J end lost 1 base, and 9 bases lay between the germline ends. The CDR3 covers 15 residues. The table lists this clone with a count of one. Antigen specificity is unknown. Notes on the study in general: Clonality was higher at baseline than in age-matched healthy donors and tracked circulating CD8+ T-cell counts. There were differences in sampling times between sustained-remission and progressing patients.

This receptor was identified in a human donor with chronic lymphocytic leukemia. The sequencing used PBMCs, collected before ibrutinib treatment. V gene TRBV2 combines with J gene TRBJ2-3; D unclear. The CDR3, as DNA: TGTGCCAGCAGTGAAGGGGTGACTGGCACAGATACGCAGTATTTT. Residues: CASSEGVTGTDTQYF. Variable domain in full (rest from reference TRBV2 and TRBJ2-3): EPEVTQTPSHQVTQMGQEVILRCVPISNHLYFYWYRQILGQKVEFLVSFYNNEISEKSEIFDDQFSVERPDGSNFTLKIRSTKLEDSAMYFCASSEGVTGTDTQYFGPGTRLTVL.